What follows are 32 T cell receptor beta chains derived from one specimen sequenced in a study of vaccination and CD4 T cells after COVID-19 (dated by TCRdb to between 2021 and 2023). Sample time point, as interpreted from the label and publication: late sampling 161 to 241 days after vaccination in three convalescent patients. The sample's treatment or condition label is to be understood as: roughly ten-day PBMC culture with coronavirus spike peptide pools or control peptides (ViraFEST assay). Their antigens are not known. The library was obtained by PCR. Sequencing used an Illumina iSeq 100. TCR sequencing of DNA from cultured CD4+ T cells used the Oncomine TCR Beta short-read assay at the Johns Hopkins FTIC core. Clones were called with MiXCR by TCRdb after fastp trimmed the public reads at Q25, and only in-frame beta chains were retained. Each record represents a unique CDR3 protein, reported with the most common genes and DNA among its rows. The sample profile shows approximately 24,000 distinct CDR3 sequences; 42% of them were found once. The ten largest make up approximately 4% of the sample.

This specimen consisted of CD4+ T cells from blood, cultured in vitro, obtained about 7 months after SARS-CoV-2 vaccination. Receptors originate from a human donor who had recovered from COVID-19.

The chain links TRBV20-1 to TRBJ1-4; D perhaps matches TRBD1 (5 bases). The CDR3 spans 15 residues. With 3 bases removed from V and 11 bases from J, the gap between germline ends came to 22 bases. Germline CDR1 is DFQATT and CDR2 is SNEGSKA (reference sequence). The CDR3 protein is CSASVLTGTPEKLFF. CDR3 DNA: TGCAGTGCTAGCGTTCTAACCGGGACCCCCGAGAAACTGTTTTTT.

In its sample, this clonotype was seen a few times. The rearrangement links TRBV20-1 to TRBJ1-1; TRBD1 might be the D (6 bases). Germline assignment: CDR1 DFQATT and CDR2 SNEGSKA (reference sequence). The CDR3 extends over 16 amino acids. The V end was cut by 0 bases, the J end by 3 bases, with 17 bases between. CDR3 amino acids: CSARDSTGKGDTEAFF. CDR3 sequence (DNA): TGCAGTGCTAGAGATTCCACAGGGAAGGGTGACACTGAAGCTTTCTTT.

The J gene is TRBJ2-5, the V gene TRBV20-1; 8 bases fit TRBD2. CDR1 and CDR2 from the germline V gene are DFQATT and SNEGSKA (reference sequence). V lost 6 bases, J lost 3 bases, and 9 bases stayed unmatched. The CDR3 has 14 amino acids. CDR3 region: CSAYPGGGEETQYF. The CDR3 bases are TGCAGTGCCTACCCGGGGGGGGGCGAAGAGACCCAGTACTTC.

The chain recombines TRBV20-1 with TRBJ2-5; D is possibly TRBD1 (6 bases). The CDR3 is 11 residues long. Per the germline V gene, CDR1 is DFQATT and CDR2 is SNEGSKA (reference sequence). The CDR3 bases are TGCAGCGGGACATCCCAAGAGACCCAGTACTTC. Its protein is CSGTSQETQYF.

The rearrangement joins TRBV5-6 to TRBJ1-2, with D unresolved. This CDR3 is built from 13 residues. Germline V gene lookup returns CDR1 SGHDT and CDR2 YYEEEE. The V end was cut by 0 bases, the J end by 2 bases, with 5 bases between. CDR3 bases: TGTGCCAGCAGCTTGGAGGAGAACTATGGCTACACCTTC. Translating it yields CASSLEENYGYTF.

This clonotype was counted a few times. J is TRBJ1-5 and V is TRBV7-2; 7 bases are a match to TRBD1. CDR3 length: 15 amino acids. Trimming took 4 bases from V and 3 from J; bases not matched to a gene: 6. From germline, CDR1 is SGHTA and CDR2 FQGNSA. The CDR3 loop reads CASSSGTGVNQPQHF. The CDR3 DNA reads as TGTGCCAGCAGCTCAGGAACAGGGGTCAATCAGCCCCAGCATTTT.

The chain recombines TRBV7-3 with TRBJ2-3; the D gene is possibly TRBD2 (5 bases). With 2 bases removed from V and 6 bases from J, the gap between germline ends came to 9 bases. The germline V gene encodes CDR1 SGHTA and CDR2 FQGTGA. The CDR3 spans 13 residues. The CDR3 sequence is CASSLLASDTQYF. In nucleotides, the CDR3 is TGTGCCAGCAGCTTATTGGCTAGCGATACGCAGTATTTT.

The V and J genes are TRBV6-1 and TRBJ1-5, with TRBD1 matching 9 bases. CDR3 length equals 14 residues. From germline, CDR1 is MNHNS and CDR2 SASEGT. J lost 6 bases, V lost 5 bases, and 5 bases had no gene match. CDR3 protein: CASSQLGQGQPQHF. The CDR3 region has the DNA TGTGCCAGCAGTCAGTTGGGACAGGGTCAGCCCCAGCATTTT.

The chain couples TRBV7-8 to TRBJ2-4, with D perhaps given as TRBD1 or TRBD2 (5 bases each). Trimming took 3 bases from V and 6 from J, leaving 12 bases between them. CDR1 is SGHVS and CDR2 is FQNEAQ in the germline V gene. CDR3 length: 14 residues. The CDR3 protein is CASSFGTEINIQYF. The DNA of the CDR3 is TGTGCCAGCAGCTTTGGGACGGAGATAAACATTCAGTACTTC.

The genes are TRBV27 and TRBJ2-1, with TRBD2 identical over 8 bases. The germline gives CDR1 MNHEY, CDR2 SMNVEV (reference sequence). V was clipped by 6 bases and J by 9 bases; unmatched bases: 10. This CDR3 spans 14 amino acids. CDR3 in DNA: TGTGCCAGCAGGCTGATAGCGGGATCGAGTGAGCAGTTCTTC. It codes for CASRLIAGSSEQFF.

This clonotype has just a few counts. The chain is built from TRBV7-2 and TRBJ2-3; 10 bases align to TRBD2. V was clipped by 7 bases and J by 2 bases; unmatched bases: 6. Germline loops: CDR1 SGHTA, CDR2 FQGNSA. This CDR3 has 15 amino acids. Here the CDR3 DNA reads TGTGCCAGCATCTCTCTAGCGGGGGACACAGATACGCAGTATTTT. Translated: CASISLAGDTDTQYF.

A single count supports this clonotype. V gene TRBV20-1 combines with J gene TRBJ2-1; D is possibly TRBD2 (6 bases). V lost 0 bases to trimming and J lost 5 bases, with 14 bases between them. This CDR3 is 15 amino acids long. From germline, CDR1 is DFQATT and CDR2 SNEGSKA (reference sequence). CDR3 nucleotides: TGCAGTGCTAGAGAACGATCAACTAGCAACAATGAGCAGTTCTTC. This encodes CSARERSTSNNEQFF.

V and J are TRBV11-2 and TRBJ2-5; unclear D gene. The CDR3 contains 13 residues. Germline V gene sequence: CDR1 SGHAT, CDR2 FQNNGV. Trimming shortened V by 1 base and J by 5 bases, and 8 bases separated the two germline ends. The CDR3 sequence: CASSLGRQETQYF. As DNA, the CDR3 is TGTGCCAGCAGCTTAGGACGCCAGGAGACCCAGTACTTC.

The chain carries TRBV20-1 and TRBJ2-3; possibly TRBD2 for D (6 bases). Trimming cost V 3 bases and J 0 bases, with 16 bases left between them. The germline V gene encodes CDR1 DFQATT and CDR2 SNEGSKA (reference sequence). The CDR3 is 16 residues long. The CDR3 sequence is CSASGLAETSTDTQYF. In nucleotides, the CDR3 is TGCAGTGCTAGCGGGTTAGCGGAAACTAGCACAGATACGCAGTATTTT.

This clonotype has more than one count but fewer than ten. The CDR3 spells CATTQGGDTQYF. The CDR3 nucleotides read TGTGCCACCACCCAGGGGGGAGATACGCAGTATTTT. V usage is TRBV15 and J usage is TRBJ2-3, with D possibly matching TRBD1 (7 bases). The V and J ends lost 7 bases and 5 bases respectively, with 10 bases between them. CDR3 length equals 12 residues. From germline, CDR1 is LNHNV and CDR2 YYDKDF (reference sequence).

The chain carries TRBV6-5 and TRBJ2-7, with D possibly being TRBD2 (5 bases). CDR3 length: 13 residues. Germline CDR1 and CDR2: MNHEY and SVGAGI. V was pared by 3 bases and J by 5 bases, with 11 bases between. CDR3 sequence reads: CASSYGFGNEQYF. The CDR3 DNA reads TGTGCCAGCAGTTATGGTTTCGGGAACGAGCAGTACTTC.

The CDR3 loop reads CASSEFVGAAYNSPLHF. The CDR3 nucleotides are TGTGCCAGCAGTGAATTTGTAGGAGCGGCCTATAATTCACCCCTCCACTTT. The J gene is TRBJ1-6, the V gene TRBV6-1; D is undetermined. This CDR3 region has 17 residues. The V end lost 2 bases, the J end lost 2 bases, and 13 bases lay between the germline ends. Per germline, CDR1 MNHNS and CDR2 SASEGT.

The chain links TRBV7-2 to TRBJ2-6; 7 nucleotides align to TRBD1. CDR1 and CDR2 from the germline V gene are SGHTA and FQGNSA. This CDR3 comprises 15 residues. J lost 3 bases, V lost 3 bases, and 2 bases had no gene match. CDR3 nucleotide sequence: TGTGCCAGCAGCTTCACAGGGGTTGGGGCCAACGTCCTGACTTTC. It is translated as CASSFTGVGANVLTF. Supplemented by reference TRBV7-2 and TRBJ2-6, the full variable domain reads GAGVSQSPSNKVTEKGKDVELRCDPISGHTALYWYRQSLGQGLEFLIYFQGNSAPDKSGLPSDRFSAERTGGSVSTLTIQRTQQEDSAVYLCASSFTGVGANVLTFGAGSRLTVL.

The J gene is TRBJ2-3, the V gene TRBV6-2 or TRBV6-3; TRBD2 aligns across 12 bases. The germline CDR1 and CDR2 sequences are MNHEY and SVGEGT. The CDR3 spans 14 residues. Trimming removed 5 bases from V and 6 bases from J; junction bases left unmatched: 3. The CDR3 sequence: CASSVTSGRDTQYF. In nucleotides, the CDR3 is TGTGCCAGCAGTGTTACTAGCGGGAGGGATACGCAGTATTTT.

This clonotype was detected once. This sequence joins TRBV18 and TRBJ2-6; D remains unclear. The germline V gene has CDR1 KGHSH and CDR2 LQKENI. V was shortened by 2 bases and J by 0 bases, with 8 bases between the two germline ends. The length of the CDR3 is 16 residues. Here the CDR3 DNA reads TGTGCCAGCTCACCAATGGGAAGCTCTGGGGCCAACGTCCTGACTTTC. This sequence encodes CASSPMGSSGANVLTF.

The J gene is TRBJ2-5, the V gene TRBV20-1, with TRBD2 identical over 11 bases. The CDR3 covers 18 residues. In germline, CDR1 is DFQATT, CDR2 SNEGSKA (reference sequence). The J segment lost 4 bases and the V segment lost 2 bases, leaving 15 bases of the junction unmatched. The CDR3 DNA is TGCAGTGCTAGACTAGCGGGAGGTTTTTTAGATCCTCTAGAGACCCAGTACTTC. It yields the protein CSARLAGGFLDPLETQYF.

The chain links TRBV4-1 to TRBJ1-1, with unresolved D. Trimming shortened V by 1 base and J by 4 bases, and 13 bases separated the two germline ends. There are 15 residues in the CDR3. Germline V CDR1 and CDR2: MGHRA, YSYEKL. CDR3 sequence (DNA): TGCGCCAGCAGCCAAGGGCAACTAACGGGCACTGAAGCTTTCTTT. Its translation is CASSQGQLTGTEAFF.

J is TRBJ2-3 and V is TRBV28; D gene unclear. The germline V and J ends were trimmed by 6 bases and 4 bases, with 14 bases remaining between them. This CDR3 comprises 14 residues. Looked up from germline, CDR1 is MDHEN and CDR2 is SYDVKM. Here the CDR3 reads CASSQRYRPDTQYF. The DNA of the CDR3 is TGTGCCAGCAGCCAAAGGTATAGGCCAGATACGCAGTATTTT. Drawing the rest from reference TRBV28 and TRBJ2-3, the complete variable domain is DVKVTQSSRYLVKRTGEKVFLECVQDMDHENMFWYRQDPGLGLRLIYFSYDVKMKEKGDIPEGYSVSREKKERFSLILESASTNQTSMYLCASSQRYRPDTQYFGPGTRLTVL.

The table lists this clonotype with a few counts. The chain employs TRBV15 and TRBJ1-5, with D possibly TRBD1 on 5 matching bases. This CDR3 contains 15 residues. V was shortened by 1 base and J by 6 bases, with 13 bases between the two germline ends. CDR1 LNHNV and CDR2 YYDKDF come from the germline V gene (reference sequence). This chain's CDR3 is CATSRGGDFGQPQHF. The CDR3 region has the DNA TGTGCCACCAGCAGAGGGGGGGATTTTGGTCAGCCCCAGCATTTT.

Note on this clonotype: One end of the junction varies from germline; a read error may be responsible. J is TRBJ1-2 and V is TRBV6-1, with D possibly matching TRBD1 (6 bases). The CDR3 totals 14 residues. CDR1 is MNHNS and CDR2 is SASEGT in the germline V gene. The CDR3 here is CAISETGANYGYTF. CDR3 bases: TGTGCCATCAGTGAGACAGGAGCTAACTATGGCTACACCTTC.

This clonotype was seen more than once but under ten times. This chain uses TRBV20-1 with TRBJ1-6; the D gene is possibly TRBD1 (6 bases). CDR1 is DFQATT and CDR2 is SNEGSKA in the germline V gene (reference sequence). Trimming shortened V by 6 bases and J by 6 bases, and 12 bases separated the two germline ends. The CDR3 runs 13 residues. This CDR3 is CSANRDGNSPLHF. The CDR3 nucleotides read TGCAGTGCGAACAGGGATGGTAATTCACCCCTCCACTTT.

This chain links TRBV7-9 with TRBJ2-5; unclear D gene. This CDR3 contains 13 residues. CDR1 SEHNR and CDR2 FQNEAQ come from the germline V gene (reference sequence). Trimming removed 2 bases at V and 1 base at J, with 5 bases between. CDR3 coding DNA: TGTGCCAGCAGCTTACCCTCCCAAGAGACCCAGTACTTC. Translation: CASSLPSQETQYF.

The sample holds a few counts of this clonotype. An end of the junction differs from the germline gene, which may be a read error. J is TRBJ2-1 and V is TRBV20-1, with D maybe TRBD1 (5 bases). Germline CDR1 is DFQATT and CDR2 is SNEGSKA (reference sequence). The CDR3 runs 13 residues. The CDR3 sequence: CSARALLGWGIRF. DNA of the CDR3: TGCAGTGCTAGGGCGTTGCTAGGGTGGGGCATTAGGTTC.

This clonotype was recorded once. The CDR3 region is CASRPLRNQPQHF. The CDR3 coding sequence is TGTGCCAGCAGGCCTTTGAGGAATCAGCCCCAGCATTTT. The V and J genes are TRBV6-1 and TRBJ1-5; D is unclear. V lost 6 bases and J lost 4, with 10 bases in between. The CDR3 covers 13 residues. CDR1 MNHNS and CDR2 SASEGT come from the germline V gene.

V usage is TRBV10-3 and J usage is TRBJ1-5; D is uncertain. Trimming cost V 0 bases and J 11 bases, with 14 bases left between them. CDR3 length equals 14 residues. CDR1 and CDR2 (germline): ENHRY, SYGVKD. This chain's CDR3 is CAISESTDDRSQHF. The CDR3 DNA sequence: TGTGCCATCAGTGAGTCTACAGACGATCGGTCCCAGCATTTT.

The chain uses TRBV19 and TRBJ2-7, with 9 bases matching TRBD1. Looked up from germline, CDR1 is LNHDA and CDR2 is SQIVND (reference sequence). This CDR3 contains 13 residues. Unmatched junction bases numbered 3, after V lost 7 bases and J lost 2 bases. CDR3 protein: CASKRQGAYEQYF. The DNA of the CDR3 is TGTGCCAGTAAGAGACAGGGGGCCTACGAGCAGTACTTC.

V usage is TRBV6-1 and J usage is TRBJ2-2; 8 bases line up with TRBD1. CDR1 MNHNS and CDR2 SASEGT come from the germline V gene. V trimming: 5 bases; J trimming: 6 bases; junction bases outside the gene matches: 11. The CDR3 totals 16 residues. The CDR3 is CASSPPGTGSAGELFF. DNA for the CDR3: TGTGCCAGCAGTCCCCCCGGGACAGGTTCTGCCGGGGAGCTGTTTTTT.